The T cell receptor beta chain described here comes from a study of T cell responses to AZD1222 COVID-19 vaccine. V shed 5 bases and J 2 bases; nucleotides not matched to a gene: 8. Germline values: CDR1 LGHNA, CDR2 YNFKEQ. This CDR3 spans 17 amino acids. Generated by immunoSEQ multiplex PCR, the TCRdb table keeps only in-frame clones and is missing some. The table includes approximately 25,000 clones, 80% to 95% detected once. The sequence came from an adult who received the AZD1222 COVID-19 vaccine. The chain couples TRBV4-2 to TRBJ2-2, with TRBD2 identical over 10 bases. The specimen comprised peripheral blood, sampled 28 days after the second AZD1222 dose. The CDR3 DNA follows: TGTGCCAGCAGCTTACTTAGCGGGAGGTATAACACCGGGGAGCTGTTTTTT. Encoded protein: CASSLLSGRYNTGELFF.